This T cell receptor beta chain was captured by sequencing in a study of T cells in Graves' hyperthyroidism and ophthalmopathy. Study-wide context: It was at initial diagnosis, before any treatment, that peripheral blood was collected. Findings of the study overall: Blood also showed most of the thyroid clonotypes that were expanded above 0.001.

As concerns this clonotype: Its target is unknown.

The CDR3 runs 13 residues. From germline, CDR1 is GTSNPN and CDR2 SVGIG (reference sequence). The J segment lost 3 bases and the V segment lost 2 bases, leaving 3 bases of the junction unmatched. Patients were aged 18 to 65, had disease duration under 2 months, and had newly diagnosed hyperthyroidism. Clinical symptoms, serum thyroxine and TRAb, thyroid ultrasound and orbital computed tomography were used for the diagnoses. Researchers took RNA transcripts and amplified the TCR beta CDR3 regions from them. Researchers ran a first-round RT-PCR on the TCR CDR3 using the HTBI primer set. TCRdb processed the multiplex PCR reads anew with MiXCR; each CDR3 protein has one entry. The table has hundreds of thousands of distinct CDR3 sequences, around 13% seen once.

The chain couples TRBV30 to TRBJ1-2; 7 positions match TRBD1. The clonotype was recovered from a woman aged 18 to 35 with Graves' hyperthyroidism. The sequencing sample was made of blood. The CDR3 DNA is TGTGCCTGGAGTTCAACAGGGGACTATGGCTACACCTTC. This sequence encodes CAWSSTGDYGYTF. Filled out from reference TRBV30 and TRBJ1-2, the complete variable domain reads SQTIHQWPATLVQPVGSPLSLECTVEGTSNPNLYWYRQAAGRGLQLLFYSVGIGQISSEVPQNLSASRPQDRQFILSSKKLLLSDSGFYLCAWSSTGDYGYTFGSGTRLTVV.